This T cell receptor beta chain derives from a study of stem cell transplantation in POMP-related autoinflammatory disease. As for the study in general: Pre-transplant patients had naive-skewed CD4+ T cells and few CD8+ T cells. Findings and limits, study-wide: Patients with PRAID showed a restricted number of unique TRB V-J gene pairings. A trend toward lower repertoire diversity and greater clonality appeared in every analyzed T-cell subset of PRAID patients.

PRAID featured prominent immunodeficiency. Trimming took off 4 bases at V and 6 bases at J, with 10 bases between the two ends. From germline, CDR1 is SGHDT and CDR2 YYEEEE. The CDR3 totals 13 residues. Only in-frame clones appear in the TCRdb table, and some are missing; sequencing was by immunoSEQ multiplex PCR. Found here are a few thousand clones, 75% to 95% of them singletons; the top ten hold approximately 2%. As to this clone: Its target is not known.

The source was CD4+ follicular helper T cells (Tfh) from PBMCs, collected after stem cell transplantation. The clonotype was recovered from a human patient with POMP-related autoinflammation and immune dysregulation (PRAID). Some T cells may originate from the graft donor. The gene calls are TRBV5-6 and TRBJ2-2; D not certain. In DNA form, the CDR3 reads TGTGCCAGCAGCGACGGGCCGCCCGGGGAGCTGTTTTTT. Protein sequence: CASSDGPPGELFF.